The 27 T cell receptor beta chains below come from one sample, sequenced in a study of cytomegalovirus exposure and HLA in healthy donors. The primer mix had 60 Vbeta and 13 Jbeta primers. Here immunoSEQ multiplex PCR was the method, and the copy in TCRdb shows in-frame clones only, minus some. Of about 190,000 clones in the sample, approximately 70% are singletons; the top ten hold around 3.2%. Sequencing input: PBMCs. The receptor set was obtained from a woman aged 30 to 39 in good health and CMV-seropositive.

The CDR3 sequence is CASSIVTGSYNEQFF. For the CDR3, the DNA is TGTGCCAGTAGTATAGTGACGGGAAGCTACAATGAGCAGTTCTTC. The chain employs TRBV19 and TRBJ2-1, with TRBD2 as a possible D gene (5 bases). Between the trimmed V and J ends, which lost 1 base and 3 bases, there was a span of 10 bases. Germline loops: CDR1 LNHDA, CDR2 SQIVND (reference sequence). This CDR3 region has 15 residues.

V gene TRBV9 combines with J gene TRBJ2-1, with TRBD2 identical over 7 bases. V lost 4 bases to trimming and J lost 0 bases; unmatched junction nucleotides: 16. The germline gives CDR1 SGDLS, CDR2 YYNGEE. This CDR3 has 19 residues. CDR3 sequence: CASSRTGASGYSSYNEQFF. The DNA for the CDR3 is TGTGCCAGCAGCCGCACTGGGGCTAGCGGATACAGCTCCTACAATGAGCAGTTCTTC.

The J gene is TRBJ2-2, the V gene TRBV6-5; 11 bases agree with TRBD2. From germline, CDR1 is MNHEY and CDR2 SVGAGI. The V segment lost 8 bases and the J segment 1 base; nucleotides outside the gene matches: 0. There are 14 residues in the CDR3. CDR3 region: CASGTSGNTGELFF. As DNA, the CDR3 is TGTGCCAGCGGGACTAGCGGGAACACCGGGGAGCTGTTTTTT.

This CDR3 is CASSFRENEQFF. The CDR3 coding sequence is TGCGCCAGCAGCTTCCGGGAGAATGAGCAGTTCTTC. The J gene is TRBJ2-1, the V gene TRBV5-1, with TRBD2 as a possible D gene (6 bases). The CDR3 runs to 12 residues. The germline CDR1 and CDR2 sequences are SGHRS and YFSETQ. V was shortened by 2 bases and J by 7 bases, with 7 bases between the two germline ends.

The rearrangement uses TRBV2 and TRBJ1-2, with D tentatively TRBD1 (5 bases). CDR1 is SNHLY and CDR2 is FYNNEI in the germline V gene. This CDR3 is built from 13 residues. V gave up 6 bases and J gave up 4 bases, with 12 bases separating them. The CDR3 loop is CASSETEPYGYTF. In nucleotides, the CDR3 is TGTGCCAGCAGCGAGACAGAGCCCTATGGCTACACCTTC.

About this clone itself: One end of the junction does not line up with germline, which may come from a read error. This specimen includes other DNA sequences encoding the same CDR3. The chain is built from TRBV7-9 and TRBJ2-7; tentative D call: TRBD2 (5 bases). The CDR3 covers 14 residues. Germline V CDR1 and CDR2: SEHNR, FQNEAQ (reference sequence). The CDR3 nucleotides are TGCGCCAGCATCTCGTCCACTAGTACCCACGAGCAGTACTTC. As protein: CASISSTSTHEQYF. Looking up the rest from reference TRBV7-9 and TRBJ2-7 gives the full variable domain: DTGVSQNPRHKITKRGQNVTFRCDPISEHNRLYWYRQTLGQGPEFLTYFQNEAQLEKSRLLSDRFSAERPKGSFSTLEIQRTEQGDSAMYLCASISSTSTHEQYFGPGTRLTVT.

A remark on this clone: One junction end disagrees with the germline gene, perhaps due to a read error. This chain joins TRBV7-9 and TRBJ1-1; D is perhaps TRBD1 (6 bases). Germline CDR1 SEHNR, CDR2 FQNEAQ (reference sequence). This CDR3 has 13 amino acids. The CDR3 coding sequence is TGTTCCAGCAGCTCGACGACAGGCACAAAATCTTTCTTT. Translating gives CSSSSTTGTKSFF. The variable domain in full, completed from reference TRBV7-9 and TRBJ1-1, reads DTGVSQNPRHKITKRGQNVTFRCDPISEHNRLYWYRQTLGQGPEFLTYFQNEAQLEKSRLLSDRFSAERPKGSFSTLEIQRTEQGDSAMYLCSSSSTTGTKSFFGQGTRLTVV.

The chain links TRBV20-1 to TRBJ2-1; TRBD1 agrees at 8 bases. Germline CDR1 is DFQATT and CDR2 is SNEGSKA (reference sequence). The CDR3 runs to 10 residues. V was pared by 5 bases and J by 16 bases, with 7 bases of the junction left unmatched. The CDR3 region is CSAGTGGEFF. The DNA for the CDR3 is TGCAGTGCTGGAACAGGGGGAGAATTCTTC.

The CDR3 DNA sequence: TGCGCCAGCAGCAACCCGACAGGGAGCGGCTACACCTTC. Amino acids: CASSNPTGSGYTF. The rearrangement joins TRBV5-1 to TRBJ1-2, with 7 bases identical to TRBD1. Trimming cost V 4 bases and J 8 bases; bases outside gene matches: 8. The CDR3 loop spans 13 amino acids. In germline, CDR1 is SGHRS, CDR2 YFSETQ.

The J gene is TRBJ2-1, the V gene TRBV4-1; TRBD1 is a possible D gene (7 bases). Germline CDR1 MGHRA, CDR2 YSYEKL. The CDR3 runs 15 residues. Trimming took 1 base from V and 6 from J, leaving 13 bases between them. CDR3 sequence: CASSQGQGLSNEQFF. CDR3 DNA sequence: TGCGCCAGCAGCCAAGGACAGGGACTCTCCAATGAGCAGTTCTTC.

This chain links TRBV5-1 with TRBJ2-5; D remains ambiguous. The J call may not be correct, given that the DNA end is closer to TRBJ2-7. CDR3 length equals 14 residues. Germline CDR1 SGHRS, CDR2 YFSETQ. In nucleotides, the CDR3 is TGCGCCAGCAGCGTATCAGACGGATACTACGAGCAGTACTTC. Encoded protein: CASSVSDGYYEQYF.

In DNA, the CDR3 is TGTGCCAGCAGTGAAAGCGGGACACTTCCCTACGAGCAGTACTTC. The encoded protein is CASSESGTLPYEQYF. The V call is TRBV6-1, the J call TRBJ2-7; D possibly corresponds to TRBD2 (7 bases). Germline V gene sequence: CDR1 MNHNS, CDR2 SASEGT. V was shortened by 2 bases and J by 2 bases, with 13 bases between the two germline ends. CDR3 length: 15 residues.

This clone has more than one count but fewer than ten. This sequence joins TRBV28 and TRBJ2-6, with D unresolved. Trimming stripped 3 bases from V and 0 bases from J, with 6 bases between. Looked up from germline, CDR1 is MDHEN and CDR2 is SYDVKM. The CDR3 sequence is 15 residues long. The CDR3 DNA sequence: TGTGCCAGCAGTTTCGGTTACTCTGGGGCCAACGTCCTGACTTTC. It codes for CASSFGYSGANVLTF. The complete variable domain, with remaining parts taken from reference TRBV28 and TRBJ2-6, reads DVKVTQSSRYLVKRTGEKVFLECVQDMDHENMFWYRQDPGLGLRLIYFSYDVKMKEKGDIPEGYSVSREKKERFSLILESASTNQTSMYLCASSFGYSGANVLTFGAGSRLTVL.

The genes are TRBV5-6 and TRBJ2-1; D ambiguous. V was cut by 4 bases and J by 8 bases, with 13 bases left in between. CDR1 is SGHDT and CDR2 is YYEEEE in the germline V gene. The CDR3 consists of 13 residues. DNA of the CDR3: TGTGCCAGCAGCCCGGTCCCGGCGGATGAGCAGTTCTTC. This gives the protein CASSPVPADEQFF.

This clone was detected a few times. In DNA, the CDR3 is TGTGCCAGCAGTTTTAGGGGTTTAAGGGCTGAAGCTTTCTTT. It translates to CASSFRGLRAEAFF. The chain joins TRBV28 to TRBJ1-1, with TRBD1 as a possible D gene (5 bases). V was cut by 3 bases and J by 6 bases, with 14 bases left in between. CDR3 length: 14 residues. The germline V gene encodes CDR1 MDHEN and CDR2 SYDVKM. Full variable domain (outside the CDR3, taken from reference TRBV28 and TRBJ1-1): DVKVTQSSRYLVKRTGEKVFLECVQDMDHENMFWYRQDPGLGLRLIYFSYDVKMKEKGDIPEGYSVSREKKERFSLILESASTNQTSMYLCASSFRGLRAEAFFGQGTRLTVV.

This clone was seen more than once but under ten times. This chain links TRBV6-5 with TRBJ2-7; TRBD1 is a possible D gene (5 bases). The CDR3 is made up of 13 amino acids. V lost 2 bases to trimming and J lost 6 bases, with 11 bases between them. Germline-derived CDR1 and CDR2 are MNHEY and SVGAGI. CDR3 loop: CASSYKKGLEQYF. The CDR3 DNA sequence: TGTGCCAGCAGTTACAAAAAGGGGCTCGAGCAGTACTTC.

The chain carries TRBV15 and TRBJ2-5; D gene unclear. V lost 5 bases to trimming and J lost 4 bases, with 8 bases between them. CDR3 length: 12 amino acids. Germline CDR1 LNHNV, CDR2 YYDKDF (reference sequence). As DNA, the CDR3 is TGTGCCACCAGCGTCCGAGGAGAGACCCAGTACTTC. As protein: CATSVRGETQYF.

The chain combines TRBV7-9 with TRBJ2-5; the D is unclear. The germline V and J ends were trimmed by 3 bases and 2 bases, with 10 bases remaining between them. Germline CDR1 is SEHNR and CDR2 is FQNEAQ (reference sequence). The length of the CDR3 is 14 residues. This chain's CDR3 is CASSLLEIQETQYF. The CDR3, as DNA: TGTGCCAGCAGCTTGCTAGAAATTCAAGAGACCCAGTACTTC.

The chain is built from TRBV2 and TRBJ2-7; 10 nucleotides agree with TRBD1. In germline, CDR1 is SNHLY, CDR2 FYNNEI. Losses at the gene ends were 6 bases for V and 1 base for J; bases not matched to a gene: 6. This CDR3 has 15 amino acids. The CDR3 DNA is TGTGCCAGCAGACCCCAGGACAGGGGGTCCTACGAGCAGTACTTC. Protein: CASRPQDRGSYEQYF.

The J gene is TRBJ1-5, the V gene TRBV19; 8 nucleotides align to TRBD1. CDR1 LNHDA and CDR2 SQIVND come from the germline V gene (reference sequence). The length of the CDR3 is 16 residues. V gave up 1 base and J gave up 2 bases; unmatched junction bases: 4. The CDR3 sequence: CASSIGTGQGNQPQHF. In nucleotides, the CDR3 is TGTGCCAGTAGTATAGGAACGGGACAGGGCAATCAGCCCCAGCATTTT. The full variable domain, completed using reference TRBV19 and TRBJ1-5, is DGGITQSPKYLFRKEGQNVTLSCEQNLNHDAMYWYRQDPGQGLRLIYYSQIVNDFQKGDIAEGYSVSREKKESFPLTVTSAQKNPTAFYLCASSIGTGQGNQPQHFGDGTRLSIL.

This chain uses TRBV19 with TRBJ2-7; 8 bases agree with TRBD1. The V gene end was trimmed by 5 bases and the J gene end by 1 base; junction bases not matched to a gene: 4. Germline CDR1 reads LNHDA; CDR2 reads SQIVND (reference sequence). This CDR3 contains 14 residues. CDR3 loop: CASSAGTGSYEQYF. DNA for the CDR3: TGTGCCAGTAGTGCCGGGACAGGTTCCTACGAGCAGTACTTC.

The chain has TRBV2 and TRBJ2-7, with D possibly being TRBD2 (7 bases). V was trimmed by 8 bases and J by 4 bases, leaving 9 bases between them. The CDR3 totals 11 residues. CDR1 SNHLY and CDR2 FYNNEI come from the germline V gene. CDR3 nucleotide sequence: TGTGCCAGCGGGAGGGGGTACGAGCAGTACTTC. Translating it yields CASGRGYEQYF. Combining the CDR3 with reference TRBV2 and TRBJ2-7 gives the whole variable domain EPEVTQTPSHQVTQMGQEVILRCVPISNHLYFYWYRQILGQKVEFLVSFYNNEISEKSEIFDDQFSVERPDGSNFTLKIRSTKLEDSAMYFCASGRGYEQYFGPGTRLTVT.

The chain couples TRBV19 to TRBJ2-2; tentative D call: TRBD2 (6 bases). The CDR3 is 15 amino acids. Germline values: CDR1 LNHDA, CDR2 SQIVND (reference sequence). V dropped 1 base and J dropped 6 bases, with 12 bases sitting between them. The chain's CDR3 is CASSIVGGNSGELFF. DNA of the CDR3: TGTGCCAGTAGTATAGTCGGGGGAAACTCCGGGGAGCTGTTTTTT.

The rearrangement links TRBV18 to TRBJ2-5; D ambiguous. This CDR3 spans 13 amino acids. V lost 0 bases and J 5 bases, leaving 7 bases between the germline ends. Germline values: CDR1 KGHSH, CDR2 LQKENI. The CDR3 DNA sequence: TGTGCCAGCTCACCACCGGCGGTGGAGACCCAGTACTTC. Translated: CASSPPAVETQYF.

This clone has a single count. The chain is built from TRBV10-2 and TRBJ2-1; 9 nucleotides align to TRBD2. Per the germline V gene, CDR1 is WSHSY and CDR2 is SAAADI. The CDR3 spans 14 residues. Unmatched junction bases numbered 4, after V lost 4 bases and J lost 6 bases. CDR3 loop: CASSALAGPNEQFF. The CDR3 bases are TGCGCCAGCAGTGCACTAGCGGGTCCCAATGAGCAGTTCTTC.

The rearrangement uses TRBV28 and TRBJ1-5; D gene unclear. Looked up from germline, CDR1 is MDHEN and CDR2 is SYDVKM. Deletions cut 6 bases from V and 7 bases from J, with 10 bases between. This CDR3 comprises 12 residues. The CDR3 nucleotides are TGTGCCAGCAGCCCCACGGAGCAGCCCCAGCATTTT. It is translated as CASSPTEQPQHF. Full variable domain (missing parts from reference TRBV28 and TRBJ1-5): DVKVTQSSRYLVKRTGEKVFLECVQDMDHENMFWYRQDPGLGLRLIYFSYDVKMKEKGDIPEGYSVSREKKERFSLILESASTNQTSMYLCASSPTEQPQHFGDGTRLSIL.

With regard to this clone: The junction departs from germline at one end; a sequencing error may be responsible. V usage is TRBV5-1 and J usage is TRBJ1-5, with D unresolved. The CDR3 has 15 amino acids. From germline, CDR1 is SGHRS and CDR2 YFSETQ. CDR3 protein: CAGSWRVGGNQPQHF. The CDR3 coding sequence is TGCGCCGGCAGCTGGAGGGTAGGAGGCAATCAGCCCCAGCATTTT.